This T cell receptor beta chain was profiled in a study of blood T cell repertoires in COVID-19. Study background: T cells, B-cell-depleted T cells, or PBMCs provided the cDNA or gDNA that served as material.

From germline, CDR1 is LGHNA and CDR2 YSLEER. The V segment lost 4 bases and the J segment 1 base; nucleotides outside the gene matches: 11. The CDR3 extends over 18 amino acids. Original methodology: Nucleated cell counts were estimated from reference gene primer amplification. Produced via immunoSEQ multiplex PCR; TCRdb's table is partial and in-frame only. The V and J calls and clone size come from that table; D and trimming were worked out from the DNA. Of around 140,000 clones listed, around 80% were seen once; the top ten hold around 3.7%. The sample comprised peripheral blood. V usage is TRBV4-3 and J usage is TRBJ1-1; 11 nucleotides agree with TRBD1. This receptor was obtained from a man aged 65 to 85 who had recovered from COVID-19. For the CDR3, the DNA is TGCGCCAGCAGCCGGACATCGGGACAGGGGGTTTCGAACACTGAAGCTTTCTTT. Its protein is CASSRTSGQGVSNTEAFF.